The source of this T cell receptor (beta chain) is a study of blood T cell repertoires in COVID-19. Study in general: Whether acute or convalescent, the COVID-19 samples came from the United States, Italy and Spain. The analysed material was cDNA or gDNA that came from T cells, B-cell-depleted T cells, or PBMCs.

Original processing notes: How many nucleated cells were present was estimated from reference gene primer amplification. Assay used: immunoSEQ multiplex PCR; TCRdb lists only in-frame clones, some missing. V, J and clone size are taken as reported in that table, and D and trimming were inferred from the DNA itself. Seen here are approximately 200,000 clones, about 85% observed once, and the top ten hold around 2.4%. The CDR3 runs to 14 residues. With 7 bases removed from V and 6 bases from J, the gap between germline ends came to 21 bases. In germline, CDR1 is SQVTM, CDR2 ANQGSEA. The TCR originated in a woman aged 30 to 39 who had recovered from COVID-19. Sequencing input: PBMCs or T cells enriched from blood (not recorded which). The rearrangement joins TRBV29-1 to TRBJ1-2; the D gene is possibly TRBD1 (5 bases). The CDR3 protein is CSAYQHRSSDGYTF. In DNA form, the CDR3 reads TGCAGCGCCTACCAGCACAGGTCCAGCGATGGCTACACCTTC.